Below are 10 T cell receptor beta chains sequenced from a single sample in a study of T cells after posttransplantation cyclophosphamide. Sequenced by immunoSEQ multiplex PCR; TCRdb stores in-frame clones only, minus some. Here the sample spans approximately 56,000 clones, approximately 94% being singletons. Material for sequencing was PBMCs. The receptors stem from a woman in her twenties or thirties in good health and a related stem cell transplant donor.

The gene calls are TRBV2 and TRBJ2-7, with D maybe TRBD2 (5 bases). The germline V gene has CDR1 SNHLY and CDR2 FYNNEI. Trimming removed 8 bases from V and 4 bases from J, with 9 bases in between. CDR3 length: 11 amino acids. This CDR3 is CASAEAYEQYF. For the CDR3, the DNA is TGTGCCAGCGCGGAGGCGTACGAGCAGTACTTC.

The rearrangement joins TRBV7-8 to TRBJ2-2; 9 bases line up with TRBD2. The CDR3 extends over 19 amino acids. CDR1 and CDR2 from the germline V gene are SGHVS and FQNEAQ. J lost 7 bases, V lost 5 bases, and 20 bases had no gene match. CDR3 region: CASSVNPSGILMVGGELFF. Written as DNA, the CDR3 is TGTGCCAGCAGCGTAAACCCTAGCGGGATCCTTATGGTGGGCGGGGAGCTGTTTTTT. Drawing the rest from reference TRBV7-8 and TRBJ2-2, the complete variable domain is GAGVSQSPRYKVAKRGQDVALRCDPISGHVSLFWYQQALGQGPEFLTYFQNEAQLDKSGLPSDRFFAERPEGSVSTLKIQRTQQEDSAVYLCASSVNPSGILMVGGELFFGEGSRLTVL.

The table lists this clone with a few counts. The chain joins TRBV7-3 to TRBJ1-1; TRBD1 might be the D (6 bases). This CDR3 is 14 amino acids long. Germline V gene data show CDR1 as SGHTA and CDR2 as FQGTGA. V lost 4 bases and J lost 4, with 13 bases in between. As DNA, the CDR3 is TGTGCCAGCAGCTCACAGGGCCCGGGCACTGAAGCTTTCTTT. Its translation is CASSSQGPGTEAFF.

This clone was seen only once. In DNA, the CDR3 is TGTGCCAGCAGTGAACGGGGAGGGGAGACTGAAGCTTTCTTT. Translation: CASSERGGETEAFF. The chain recombines TRBV6-1 with TRBJ1-1; weak D call: TRBD1 (5 bases). Between the trimmed V and J ends, which lost 2 bases and 5 bases, there was a span of 12 bases. This CDR3 comprises 14 residues. The V gene's germline CDR1 is MNHNS and CDR2 SASEGT.

V is TRBV11-3 and J is TRBJ2-3; 8 bases are a match to TRBD1. This CDR3 has 15 amino acids. V lost 5 bases to trimming and J lost 4 bases; unmatched junction nucleotides: 8. Germline V lookup: CDR1 SGHNT, CDR2 YENEEA. CDR3: CASSVGRTGPDTQYF. CDR3 nucleotide sequence: TGTGCCAGCAGCGTAGGACGGACAGGGCCAGATACGCAGTATTTT.

The chain has TRBV5-1 and TRBJ1-2; tentative D call: TRBD1 (6 bases). CDR1 SGHRS and CDR2 YFSETQ come from the germline V gene. V was pared by 4 bases and J by 8 bases, with 18 bases between. The CDR3 spans 14 residues. The CDR3 sequence is CASSPMAGANGYTF. As DNA, the CDR3 is TGCGCCAGCAGCCCTATGGCAGGGGCCAACGGCTACACCTTC. The whole variable domain, remainder taken from reference TRBV5-1 and TRBJ1-2, is KAGVTQTPRYLIKTRGQQVTLSCSPISGHRSVSWYQQTPGQGLQFLFEYFSETQRNKGNFPGRFSGRQFSNSRSEMNVSTLELGDSALYLCASSPMAGANGYTFGSGTRLTVV.

This clone turned up a few times. J is TRBJ2-7 and V is TRBV18; TRBD1 is a possible D gene (5 bases). Germline V gene data show CDR1 as KGHSH and CDR2 as LQKENI. The CDR3 extends over 11 amino acids. V dropped 4 bases and J dropped 7 bases, with 8 bases sitting between them. The CDR3 reads CASSLQGEQYF. Written as DNA, the CDR3 is TGTGCCAGCTCACTGCAGGGAGAGCAGTACTTC.

This clone was recorded at least ten times. The V call is TRBV4-1, the J call TRBJ2-7; maybe TRBD1 (5 bases). Trimming stripped 1 base from V and 3 bases from J, with 13 bases between. Germline V gives CDR1 MGHRA, CDR2 YSYEKL. The CDR3 spans 15 residues. CDR3 sequence: CASSQVYQGSYEQYF. The CDR3 region has the DNA TGCGCCAGCAGCCAAGTGTACCAGGGCAGCTACGAGCAGTACTTC.

CDR3 loop: CASSGGTSDKTQYF. The CDR3 bases are TGTGCCAGCAGTGGTGGGACTAGTGATAAGACCCAGTACTTC. The chain carries TRBV6-1 and TRBJ2-5, with 8 nucleotides matching TRBD2. J was trimmed by 6 bases and V by 4 bases; bases with no gene match: 7. This CDR3 region has 14 residues. Germline CDR1 MNHNS, CDR2 SASEGT.

The rearrangement uses TRBV29-1 and TRBJ1-2; TRBD1 matches at 7 bases. CDR1 is SQVTM, CDR2 ANQGSEA, per germline. This CDR3 contains 13 residues. The J segment lost 4 bases and the V segment lost 4 bases, leaving 6 bases of the junction unmatched. CDR3 in DNA: TGCAGCGTTGCCCAGGGGGGCCGCTATGGCTACACCTTC. Protein product: CSVAQGGRYGYTF.